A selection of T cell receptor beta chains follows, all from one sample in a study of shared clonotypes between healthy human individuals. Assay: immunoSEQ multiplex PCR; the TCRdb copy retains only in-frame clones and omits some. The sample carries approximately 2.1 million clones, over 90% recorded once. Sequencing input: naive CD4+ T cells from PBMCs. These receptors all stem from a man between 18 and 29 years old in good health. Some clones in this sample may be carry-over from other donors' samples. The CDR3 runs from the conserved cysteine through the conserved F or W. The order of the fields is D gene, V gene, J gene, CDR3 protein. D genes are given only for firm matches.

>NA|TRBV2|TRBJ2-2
CASRDRRTNTGELFF
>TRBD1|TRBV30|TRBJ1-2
CAWRPDRAGGNYGYTF
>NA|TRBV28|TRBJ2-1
CASSLLSSGPYNEQFF
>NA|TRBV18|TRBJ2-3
CASSPRTSTDTQYF
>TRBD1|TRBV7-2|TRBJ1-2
CASSSDPTGVGYGYTF
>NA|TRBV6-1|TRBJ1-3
CASRRQGNTIYF
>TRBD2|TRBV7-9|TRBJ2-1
CASDRGDSYNEQFF
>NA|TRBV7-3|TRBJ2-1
CASSRDAVGNEQFF
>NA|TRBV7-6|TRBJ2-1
CASSLVLTAYNEQFF
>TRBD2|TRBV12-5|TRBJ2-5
CASGLEVTSGGQETQYF
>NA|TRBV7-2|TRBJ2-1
CASSPFAGQYNEQFF
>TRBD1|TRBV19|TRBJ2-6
CASSARQGRSGANVLTF
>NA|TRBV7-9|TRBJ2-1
CASGPGDEQFF
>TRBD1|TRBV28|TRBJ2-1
CASSTGGTGVHEQFF
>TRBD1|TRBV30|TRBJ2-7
CAWNRGDSPYEQYF
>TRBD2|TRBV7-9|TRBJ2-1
CASSRTSGSNNEQFF
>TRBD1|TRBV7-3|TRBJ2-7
CASSYGQEDEQYF
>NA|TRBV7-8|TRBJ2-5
CASSLAFREETQYF
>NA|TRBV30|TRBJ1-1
CAWSWGRNTEAFF
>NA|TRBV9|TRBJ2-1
CASSVGRNSYNEQFF
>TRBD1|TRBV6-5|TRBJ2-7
CASSPKGTVYEQYF
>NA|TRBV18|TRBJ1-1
CASSPGPSYTEAFF
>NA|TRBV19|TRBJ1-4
CASRVWSGQDEKLFF
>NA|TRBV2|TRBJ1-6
CASSLAESTDSPLHF
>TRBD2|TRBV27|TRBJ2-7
CASRDGGGRRGEQYF
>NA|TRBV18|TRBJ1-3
CASSPAGISGNTIYF
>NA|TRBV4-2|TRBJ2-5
CASSPSPGDQETQYF
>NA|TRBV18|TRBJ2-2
CASSPGSAGAGTGELFF
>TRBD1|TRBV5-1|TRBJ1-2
CASSLAGQGGFYTF
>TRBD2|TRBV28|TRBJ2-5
CASSRLAGVLDF
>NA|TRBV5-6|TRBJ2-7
CASSLGVSGEQYF
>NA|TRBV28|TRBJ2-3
CASIPLGRRGADTQYF
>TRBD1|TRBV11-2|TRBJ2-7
CASSLGQSAYEQYF
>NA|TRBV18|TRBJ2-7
CASSPPSLGLEQYF
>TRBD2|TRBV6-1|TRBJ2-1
CASTERGYNEQFF
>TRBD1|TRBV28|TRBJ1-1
CASSVIQGVRAFF
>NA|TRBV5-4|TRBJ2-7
CASSADMGPYEQYF
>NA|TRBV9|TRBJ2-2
CASSVYSGELFF
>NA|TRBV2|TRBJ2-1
CASSGVESSYNEQFF
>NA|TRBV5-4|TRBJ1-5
CASSPESGQPQHF
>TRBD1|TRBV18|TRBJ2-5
CASSPGTGAETQYF
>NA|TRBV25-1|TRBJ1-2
CASEGHTNYGYTF
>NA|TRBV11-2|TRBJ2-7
CASSAIKGGATTYEQYF
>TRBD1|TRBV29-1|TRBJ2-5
CSVVAWTGDQETQYF
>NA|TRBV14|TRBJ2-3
CASSPKNRLVADTQYF
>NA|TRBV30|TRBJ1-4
CAWTDHPREKLFF
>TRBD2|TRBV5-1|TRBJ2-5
CASSSLAGVGQETQYF
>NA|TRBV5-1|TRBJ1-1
CASSLARQMKNTEAFF
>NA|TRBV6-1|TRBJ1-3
CASSERAAGNTIYF
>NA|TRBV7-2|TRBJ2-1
CASSGMGNTISQEQFF
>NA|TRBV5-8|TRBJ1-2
CASSKATNYGYTF
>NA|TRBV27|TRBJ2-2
CASSATGVTGELFF
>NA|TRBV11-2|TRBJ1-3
CASSLVQGNSGNTIYF
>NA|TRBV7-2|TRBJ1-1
CASSLEGGRAFF
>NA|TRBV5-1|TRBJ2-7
CASSLAGPGTGTYEQYF
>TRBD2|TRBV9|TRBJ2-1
CASSVSGTSYNEQFF
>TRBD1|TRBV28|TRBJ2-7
CASSLTGQGLVEQYF